Presented here are 30 T cell receptor beta chains from one specimen sequenced in a study of T cells expressing NK-cell markers. TCRdb reprocessed the 5' RACE reads and stores each CDR3 protein as one record, lacking DNA. The listing records about 460,000 distinct CDR3 sequences. Sequencing used blood T cells: a sorted CD56 or NKG2C T cell subset, CD4+ or CD8+ T cells, or bulk PBMC T cells (not recorded which). These TCRs come from a woman in her fifties or sixties in good health.

This chain joins TRBV5-1 and TRBJ2-1; TCRdb proposes TRBD2, but this gene call is untestable without DNA. The germline gives CDR1 SGHRS, CDR2 YFSETQ. The CDR3 contains 13 residues. The CDR3 spells CASSFGGSDEQFF.

The chain employs TRBV29-1 and TRBJ2-5; TCRdb outputs TRBD2, but without DNA this stays unchecked. The CDR3 consists of 13 residues. Germline-derived CDR1 and CDR2 are SQVTM and ANQGSEA. The chain's CDR3 is CSVVRWGEDTQYF.

The V call is TRBV11-3, the J call TRBJ1-5; as DNA is missing, the TRBD1 call by TCRdb cannot be tested. There are 14 residues in the CDR3. CDR1 is SGHNT and CDR2 is YENEEA in the germline V gene. The CDR3 reads CASSSGPGDQPQHF.

The rearrangement links TRBV10-3 to TRBJ2-1; the D call from TCRdb, TRBD2, cannot be confirmed without DNA. CDR1 and CDR2 (germline): ENHRY, SYGVKD. This CDR3 spans 14 amino acids. The CDR3 protein is CAIKRTSVDNEQFF.

The V call is TRBV5-1, the J call TRBJ1-5; checking the TCRdb D call of TRBD1 is not possible without DNA. Germline CDR1 is SGHRS and CDR2 is YFSETQ. The CDR3 is 15 amino acids. CDR3 in amino acids: CASSLGWGLNQPQHF.

The chain carries TRBV7-9 and TRBJ2-4; TCRdb outputs TRBD1, but without DNA this stays unchecked. CDR1 SEHNR and CDR2 FQNEAQ come from the germline V gene (reference sequence). The length of the CDR3 is 17 residues. CDR3: CASSTRDREVGKNIQYF.

The chain combines TRBV5-5 with TRBJ2-3; with no DNA, the TCRdb D assignment of TRBD1 cannot be verified. The CDR3 runs to 15 residues. Germline V gene data show CDR1 as SGHKS and CDR2 as YYEKEE (reference sequence). The CDR3 loop is CASSHSGQGGDTQYF. Full variable domain (rest looked up from reference TRBV5-5 and TRBJ2-3): DAGVTQSPTHLIKTRGQQVTLRCSPISGHKSVSWYQQVLGQGPQFIFQYYEKEERGRGNFPDRFSARQFPNYSSELNVNALLLGDSALYLCASSHSGQGGDTQYFGPGTRLTVL.

V is TRBV6-5 and J is TRBJ1-4. CDR1 is MNHEY and CDR2 is SVGAGI in the germline V gene. The CDR3 contains 16 residues. CDR3 in amino acids: CASSPGDRATNEKLFF.

The rearrangement joins TRBV20-1 to TRBJ2-7. This CDR3 contains 11 residues. CDR1 and CDR2 from the germline V gene are DFQATT and SNEGSKA (reference sequence). CDR3: CSARGPYEQYF.

This chain's CDR3 is CASSQEWRGTGELFF. The rearrangement links TRBV14 to TRBJ2-2; no DNA is available, so the TRBD2 call from TCRdb remains unchecked. The CDR3 runs 15 residues. Per the germline V gene, CDR1 is SGHDN and CDR2 is FVKESK.

The chain is built from TRBV20-1 and TRBJ1-4; lacking DNA, the TRBD1 call made by TCRdb goes unchecked. The CDR3 sequence is 15 residues long. Looked up from germline, CDR1 is DFQATT and CDR2 is SNEGSKA (reference sequence). The CDR3 here is CSARTPEGALGKLFF.

CDR3: CSAMRDRNTEAFF. The rearrangement joins TRBV20-1 to TRBJ1-1. The germline CDR1 and CDR2 sequences are DFQATT and SNEGSKA (reference sequence). There are 13 residues in the CDR3.

The CDR3 sequence is CASSQLALGGYTF. This chain uses TRBV3-1 with TRBJ1-2. Germline lookup yields CDR1 LGHDT and CDR2 YNNKEL (reference sequence). The CDR3 spans 13 residues.

The chain carries TRBV12-3 or TRBV12-4 and TRBJ1-5. The CDR3 has 11 residues. The CDR3 sequence: CASSRGQPQHF.

The chain joins TRBV19 to TRBJ1-1; the D call of TRBD1 rests on TCRdb alone, since no DNA is present to check it. The CDR3 consists of 14 residues. Germline V gives CDR1 LNHDA, CDR2 SQIVND (reference sequence). The CDR3 reads CASARDGGIAEAFF.

This rearrangement joins TRBV12-3 or TRBV12-4 to TRBJ2-5; TCRdb picks TRBD2, but there is no DNA to check that call. The CDR3 totals 13 residues. CDR3 sequence: CASSRAPSETQYF.

The rearrangement joins TRBV21-1 to TRBJ1-2; the D call of TRBD1 rests on TCRdb alone, since no DNA is present to check it. TRBV21-1 is labeled a pseudogene. The CDR3 contains 12 residues. CDR3 sequence reads: CASSTKAGRNTF.

The J gene is TRBJ2-5, the V gene TRBV4-1. CDR1 is MGHRA and CDR2 is YSYEKL in the germline V gene. The CDR3 length is 15 residues. The CDR3 sequence: CASSQGVAAKETQYF.

CDR3: CASSRGLGQATEAFF. The rearrangement joins TRBV4-1 to TRBJ1-1; the TCRdb call, TRBD1, lacks DNA for checking. The CDR3 consists of 15 residues. Germline assignment: CDR1 MGHRA and CDR2 YSYEKL.

The chain couples TRBV27 to TRBJ2-3; TCRdb designates TRBD1, a call that cannot be tested without DNA. In germline, CDR1 is MNHEY, CDR2 SMNVEV (reference sequence). This CDR3 spans 14 amino acids. CDR3 protein: CASSPGIRKDTQYF.

This chain links TRBV11-2 with TRBJ2-3. The CDR3 runs to 14 residues. Germline-derived CDR1 and CDR2 are SGHAT and FQNNGV. Here the CDR3 reads CASSLDFRTDTQYF.

The chain couples TRBV3-1 to TRBJ2-3; as DNA is missing, the TRBD2 call by TCRdb cannot be tested. The CDR3 length is 18 residues. From germline, CDR1 is LGHDT and CDR2 YNNKEL (reference sequence). The CDR3 region is CASSRKRWREWATDTQYF.

The V gene is TRBV29-1, the J gene TRBJ1-1; TCRdb proposes TRBD1, but this gene call is untestable without DNA. The CDR3 has 14 amino acids. In germline, CDR1 is SQVTM, CDR2 ANQGSEA. The CDR3 sequence is CSGSTGAYSSEAFF. The full variable domain, with the rest looked up from reference TRBV29-1 and TRBJ1-1, is SAVISQKPSRDICQRGTSLTIQCQVDSQVTMMFWYRQQPGQSLTLIATANQGSEATYESGFVIDKFPISRPNLTFSTLTVSNMSPEDSSIYLCSGSTGAYSSEAFFGQGTRLTVV.

The J gene is TRBJ2-3, the V gene TRBV7-2; TCRdb's D call, TRBD2, is unchecked because there is no DNA. From germline, CDR1 is SGHTA and CDR2 FQGNSA. The CDR3 contains 15 residues. CDR3 sequence reads: CASSPRVLSTDTQYF. Full variable domain (remainder filled in from reference TRBV7-2 and TRBJ2-3): GAGVSQSPSNKVTEKGKDVELRCDPISGHTALYWYRQSLGQGLEFLIYFQGNSAPDKSGLPSDRFSAERTGGSVSTLTIQRTQQEDSAVYLCASSPRVLSTDTQYFGPGTRLTVL.

The chain employs TRBV5-6 and TRBJ2-3; TCRdb picks TRBD2, but there is no DNA to check that call. Germline assignment: CDR1 SGHDT and CDR2 YYEEEE. This CDR3 has 18 residues. CDR3 loop: CASSFTTAGSGEADTQYF. Variable domain in full (rest from reference TRBV5-6 and TRBJ2-3): DAGVTQSPTHLIKTRGQQVTLRCSPKSGHDTVSWYQQALGQGPQFIFQYYEEEERQRGNFPDRFSGHQFPNYSSELNVNALLLGDSALYLCASSFTTAGSGEADTQYFGPGTRLTVL.

The rearrangement joins TRBV12-3 or TRBV12-4 to TRBJ2-7; absent DNA, TCRdb's TRBD1 call cannot be checked. There are 14 residues in the CDR3. CDR3 protein: CASSATGRSYEQYF.

The chain uses TRBV18 and TRBJ2-7; TCRdb's D call, TRBD1, is unchecked because there is no DNA. In germline, CDR1 is KGHSH, CDR2 LQKENI. This CDR3 contains 16 residues. This CDR3 is CASSPLPDSRGREQYF. The entire variable domain, with the rest obtained from reference TRBV18 and TRBJ2-7, is as follows: NAGVMQNPRHLVRRRGQEARLRCSPMKGHSHVYWYRQLPEEGLKFMVYLQKENIIDESGMPKERFSAEFPKEGPSILRIQQVVRGDSAAYFCASSPLPDSRGREQYFGPGTRLTVT.

V usage is TRBV6-1 and J usage is TRBJ2-7. The germline CDR1 and CDR2 sequences are MNHNS and SASEGT. This CDR3 is built from 12 residues. The CDR3 is CASSEFSYEQYF.

The chain employs TRBV5-1 and TRBJ2-3; TCRdb lists TRBD2, though no DNA is available to test this call. The germline CDR1 and CDR2 sequences are SGHRS and YFSETQ. CDR3 length equals 15 residues. CDR3 residues: CASSLGRAVRDTQYF. Filled out from reference TRBV5-1 and TRBJ2-3, the complete variable domain reads KAGVTQTPRYLIKTRGQQVTLSCSPISGHRSVSWYQQTPGQGLQFLFEYFSETQRNKGNFPGRFSGRQFSNSRSEMNVSTLELGDSALYLCASSLGRAVRDTQYFGPGTRLTVL.

The chain links TRBV3-1 to TRBJ2-7. Per the germline V gene, CDR1 is LGHDT and CDR2 is YNNKEL (reference sequence). The CDR3 sequence is 15 residues long. CDR3 loop: CASSPYFPSSYEQYF.